This T cell receptor beta chain was retrieved from a study of cytomegalovirus exposure and HLA in healthy donors. Details on this clone: Its antigen remains unidentified.

Primers for the PCR totalled 60 Vbeta and 13 Jbeta. Clones were sequenced by immunoSEQ multiplex PCR, and TCRdb holds only the in-frame ones, with some missing. The profile shows 150,000 or so clones, 75% to 80% of them singletons. Germline V gene data show CDR1 as SGHVS and CDR2 as FQNEAQ. Trimming pared 5 bases from V and 2 bases from J, leaving 15 bases between. The CDR3 contains 15 residues. Whole-study results and caveats: Reports described diagnosis of cytomegalovirus status by the classifier as highly specific and sensitive.

The sequenced sample consisted of PBMCs. The origin of this receptor is a woman aged 50 to 60 in good health and CMV-seropositive. The genes are TRBV7-8 and TRBJ1-2; perhaps TRBD1 as D (6 bases). The CDR3 sequence: CASSVIRGANYGYTF. DNA for the CDR3: TGTGCCAGCAGCGTTATACGGGGGGCGAACTATGGCTACACCTTC.